The source of this T cell receptor (beta chain) is a study of T cells in Graves' hyperthyroidism and ophthalmopathy. The study, taken as a whole, reports: The model anticipated ophthalmopathy a median approximately 6.7 months pre-onset. Blood also contained most expanded thyroid clonotypes above 0.001.

Amplification of TCR beta CDR3 regions used RNA as the template. HTBI primers were the set used in a first-round RT-PCR of the TCR CDR3. TCRdb reprocessed the multiplex PCR reads with MiXCR, giving one entry per CDR3 protein. This table holds 730,000 or so distinct CDR3 sequences, roughly 20% found once. This clonotype showed up many times. Its cognate antigen is unknown. With V trimmed by 0 bases and J by 6 bases, 4 bases remained unmatched. Germline lookup yields CDR1 GTSNPN and CDR2 SVGIG (reference sequence). CDR3 length: 14 residues. Diagnostic assessment was based on clinical symptoms, serum thyroxine and TRAb, thyroid ultrasound and orbital computed tomography. The study collected blood at first hyperthyroidism diagnosis, before any ophthalmopathy symptoms arose.

This clonotype was sampled from a woman between 50 and 59 years old with Graves' hyperthyroidism that later progressed to Graves' ophthalmopathy. V and J are TRBV30 and TRBJ2-2; 7 nucleotides line up with TRBD1. Source material: blood. DNA for the CDR3: TGTGCCTGGAGTGTGACAGGGTGGCCCGGGGAGCTGTTTTTT. This encodes CAWSVTGWPGELFF.